This T cell receptor (beta chain) was recovered during a study of T-cell memory formation after mild COVID-19 (dated by TCRdb to about 2021). About the investigation overall: TCR sequence clusters from the two donors were found to be largely donor specific. In a couple of donors, T-cell clones that expanded and contracted after mild COVID-19 were tracked by sequencing TCRalpha and TCRbeta repertoires over time. The cohort was made up of two young adult volunteers, one female and one male, who were previously healthy.

The sample was run on an Illumina NovaSeq 6000. TCRalpha and TCRbeta cDNA libraries were built by 5'RACE with constant-segment primers, adding sample barcodes and unique molecular identifiers. RNA was extracted from every sample with Trizol reagent. Libraries were amplified in two PCR steps, with a second sample barcode and Illumina TruSeq adapters added in the second step. The libraries were sequenced on an Illumina NovaSeq using 2 x 150 bp paired-end reads. Regarding the original processing steps: The reads were demultiplexed and collapsed into UMI-guided consensus sequences using migec v1.2.7. Using mixcr v2.1.11, the UMI consensuses were aligned to TRA and TRB V and J templates and assembled into clonotypes. A clonotype was counted as expanded or contracted only when both edgeR and NoisET called the clonotype significant, with the noise models trained on biological replicates. For edgeR calls, the thresholds were a false discovery rate-adjusted p below 0.01 and a log2 fold-change of 1. PCA with hierarchical clustering of max-normalized trajectories of the 1000 most abundant clonotypes was used as exploratory dynamics analysis. Separately sequenced CD4+ and CD8+ repertoires were used to assign the CD4 or CD8 phenotype of responding clones. The public reads were reanalyzed by TCRdb: fastp trimming at Q25, MiXCR alignment, in-frame beta chains only. Entries that share a CDR3 protein sequence are merged under the most common genes and DNA. These V and J calls are TCRdb output, not the study's own analysis. The sample yields fewer than 200,000 distinct CDR3 sequences; about an eighth were counted once. Approximately 3.6% of the sample lies in the top ten.

Ficoll-Paque density gradient centrifugation was the method used to isolate PBMCs. The CDR3 runs 13 residues from the cysteine to the phenylalanine. Only the CDR3 DNA is retained, 39 bases long and in frame from the first base. Between the V and J ends, shortened by 0 bases and 8 bases respectively, the junction contains 10 bases. CDR1 and CDR2, looked up from the germline V gene, are MGHRA and YSYEKL. This clonotype was observed a few times. Its antigen is unknown. No qualities accompany the bases; no much larger clone lies one base away. Overall study results and their limits: Only two mild cases were covered in the study, and larger cohorts including severe cases with pre-infection samples were considered necessary. Contracting CD4+ clones turned up mainly in the CM and EM memory subsets, whereas EMRA was where CD8+ clones were enriched. SARS-CoV-2 specificity was not confirmed for the second-wave clones peaking on day 37. Clones contracting from day 15 to 85 had balanced CD4/CD8 phenotypes, while a second wave expanding from day 15 to 37 was biased towards CD4+. Some responding clones were detected in pre-infection memory, which suggested that pre-existing cross-reactive memory T cells had joined the SARS-CoV-2 response.

Sequenced: PBMCs or a T cell subset sorted from them (not recorded which). The clonotype was recovered from a man younger than 35 who had mild COVID-19 (a few samples of this study predate the infection). The sample titles of this study are shuffled in the database, so cell type and time point are left out; the donor was told from shared clones. This receptor chain uses TRBV4-1 and TRBJ1-1; no D gene call is confident. The DNA is TGCGCCAGCAGCCAAGATAGGCGTGGGGAAGCTTTCTTT. Its translation reads: CASSQDRRGEAFF.